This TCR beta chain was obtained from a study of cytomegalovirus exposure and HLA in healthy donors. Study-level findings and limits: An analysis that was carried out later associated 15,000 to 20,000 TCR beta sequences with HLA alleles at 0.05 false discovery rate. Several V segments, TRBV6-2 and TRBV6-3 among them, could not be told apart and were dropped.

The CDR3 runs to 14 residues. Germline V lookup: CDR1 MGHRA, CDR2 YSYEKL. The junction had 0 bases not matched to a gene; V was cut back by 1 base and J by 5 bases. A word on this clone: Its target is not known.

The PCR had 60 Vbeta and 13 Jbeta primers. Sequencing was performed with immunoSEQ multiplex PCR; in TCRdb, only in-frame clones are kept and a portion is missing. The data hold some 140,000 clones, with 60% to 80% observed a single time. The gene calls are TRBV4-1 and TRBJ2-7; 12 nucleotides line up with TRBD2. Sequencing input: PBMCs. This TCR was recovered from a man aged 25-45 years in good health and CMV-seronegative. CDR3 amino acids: CASSQASGRDEQYF. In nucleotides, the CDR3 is TGCGCCAGCAGCCAAGCTAGCGGGAGGGACGAGCAGTACTTC.